These T cell receptor beta chains were read from a single sample in a study of T-cell reconstitution after alpha-beta-depleted transplantation in children. From the PCR reads, TCRdb called clonotypes with MiXCR, one entry per CDR3 protein. Of 350,000 to 500,000 distinct CDR3 sequences listed, approximately 41% are singletons. Sequenced material: PBMCs, taken before TCRalphabeta/CD19-depleted stem cell transplant. Receptors originate from a girl aged 2-10 years with aplastic anemia, due to receive a stem cell transplant. The CDR3 runs from the conserved cysteine through the conserved F or W. A D gene is named only where the DNA matches it firmly. Where a row states a size, it is once, few, many or the class of an expanded clone; other rows omit it.

DNA	CDR3	D	V	size	J	length
TGTGCCAGCAGCCTTGAACAGGGGGCCCACGAGCAGTACTTC	CASSLEQGAHEQYF	TRBD1	TRBV7-9	NA	TRBJ2-7	14
TGTGCCAGCAGTGATTTAGCGGGCATCAATGAGCAGTTCTTC	CASSDLAGINEQFF	TRBD2	TRBV6-1	once	TRBJ2-1	14
TGTGCCAGCAGTCCACTGAGCGGGATCTCCTACAATGAGCAGTTCTTC	CASSPLSGISYNEQFF	TRBD2	TRBV27	NA	TRBJ2-1	16
TGCAGTCCGGAAACGGGAGGGGCCCCTACTGGCTACACCTTC	CSPETGGAPTGYTF	NA	TRBV20-1	once	TRBJ1-2	14
TGTGCCAGCAGTTTACGTGGGCTCTACGAGCAGTACTTC	CASSLRGLYEQYF	NA	TRBV12-3/TRBV12-4	many	TRBJ2-7	13
TGCAGCGCTCAGGATAGTTTTACCGGGGAGCTGTTTTTT	CSAQDSFTGELFF	NA	TRBV29-1	many	TRBJ2-2	13
TGCAGTGCTAGAGATTTAGCGGGAGCATTGGAGCAGTTCTTC	CSARDLAGALEQFF	TRBD2	TRBV20-1	NA	TRBJ2-1	14
TGTGCCAGCAGCCAGGCACAGGGCCAACTCTATGGCTACACCTTC	CASSQAQGQLYGYTF	NA	TRBV9	few	TRBJ1-2	15
TGTGCCATCAGTGAGCAGGCTAAGAACCTTGAGCAGTTCTTC	CAISEQAKNLEQFF	NA	TRBV10-3	many	TRBJ2-1	14
TGCAGTGCTAGGGAACAATACGAGCAGTACTTC	CSAREQYEQYF	NA	TRBV20-1	NA	TRBJ2-7	11
TGTGCCAGCAGTTACGACGGGGGTCGGAAACTGTTTTTT	CASSYDGGRKLFF	NA	TRBV6-5	NA	TRBJ1-4	13
TGCAGTGCTAGAGGTCCGGGACAGGGGGCGTCCAATGAGCAGTTCTTC	CSARGPGQGASNEQFF	TRBD1	TRBV20-1	many	TRBJ2-1	16
TGTGCCAGCAGCTTTATCTCAGACAGCTCCTACAATGAGCAGTTCTTC	CASSFISDSSYNEQFF	NA	TRBV7-6	NA	TRBJ2-1	16
TGCAGTGCCAGCGGCGGGAGCAGTCACACCGGGGAGCTGTTTTTT	CSASGGSSHTGELFF	TRBD2	TRBV20-1	few	TRBJ2-2	15
TGTGCCAGCAGCTTTCTCTGGACGGTCGGGGGCACTGAAGCTTTCTTT	CASSFLWTVGGTEAFF	NA	TRBV7-3	few	TRBJ1-1	16
TGCAGCGTGCGACAGGGGGCCTATGGCTACACCTTC	CSVRQGAYGYTF	TRBD1	TRBV29-1	once	TRBJ1-2	12
TGTGCCAGCGGATCTAACACTGAAGCTTTCTTT	CASGSNTEAFF	NA	TRBV6-6	many	TRBJ1-1	11
TGCGCCAGCAGCTTTGGTTGGGGCGGCGAAGAGACCCAGTACTTC	CASSFGWGGEETQYF	NA	TRBV5-1	NA	TRBJ2-5	15
TGTGCCAGCAGCGGACACATGACTCGCTACAATGAGCAGTTCTTC	CASSGHMTRYNEQFF	NA	TRBV11-2	NA	TRBJ2-1	15
TGTGCCAGTAGTATCTGGGGGGCGGCATCAGGCGAGCAGTACTTC	CASSIWGAASGEQYF	NA	TRBV19	NA	TRBJ2-7	15
TGTGCCAGCGGGGGTGCCCGCTACAATGAGCAGTTCTTC	CASGGARYNEQFF	NA	TRBV7-3	NA	TRBJ2-1	13
TGTGCCAGCGGGGGGATCCAAGAGACCCAGTACTTC	CASGGIQETQYF	NA	TRBV7-9	NA	TRBJ2-5	12
TGCGCCAGCAGCCAAAGGGACCTAGCCAAAAACATTCAGTACTTC	CASSQRDLAKNIQYF	NA	TRBV4-3	few	TRBJ2-4	15
TGCAGCGTTCGAAGGGGAGGGTCCACTGAAGCTTTCTTT	CSVRRGGSTEAFF	NA	TRBV29-1	NA	TRBJ1-1	13
TGTGCCAGCAGTGAAGGGCAGGCCATTGCGGGAAACACCATATATTTT	CASSEGQAIAGNTIYF	NA	TRBV6-1	few	TRBJ1-3	16
TGTGCCAGCAGGACCAGGGAGGCTAATGATCAGCCCCAGCATTTT	CASRTREANDQPQHF	NA	TRBV6-1	NA	TRBJ1-5	15
TGCAGTGCTAGCCATAGGGGGCGGTACAATGAGCAGTTCTTC	CSASHRGRYNEQFF	TRBD1	TRBV20-1	NA	TRBJ2-1	14
TGCAGTGCTCCTACGGGGGACAGGGTTTGGTCCACCGGGGAGCTGTTTTTT	CSAPTGDRVWSTGELFF	TRBD1	TRBV20-1	NA	TRBJ2-2	17
TGTAGTTCCGGAGGGATGAACACTGAAGCTTTCTTT	CSSGGMNTEAFF	NA	TRBV6-5	few	TRBJ1-1	12
TGTGCCAGCAGCCCAGTGGGACAGGGCGTTTATTCACCCCTCCACTTT	CASSPVGQGVYSPLHF	TRBD1	TRBV11-2	many	TRBJ1-6	16
TGCGCCAGCAGTGGTGGTGACGGGAGAGATCACAATGAGCAGTTCTTC	CASSGGDGRDHNEQFF	NA	TRBV5-1	many	TRBJ2-1	16
TGCGCCAGCAGTCAATGGGACAGGGAAAACTACGAGCAGTACTTC	CASSQWDRENYEQYF	TRBD1	TRBV23-1	few	TRBJ2-7	15
TGCAGTACCGCAGGGGGCAGAGGTAGCAATCAGCCCCAGCATTTT	CSTAGGRGSNQPQHF	TRBD1	TRBV20-1	NA	TRBJ1-5	15
TGTGCCAGCAGATCCGGGGGCGGGAATCAGCCCCAGCATTTT	CASRSGGGNQPQHF	NA	TRBV12-3/TRBV12-4	few	TRBJ1-5	14
TGTGCCACACGGGGGACAGGGTCAGGAGAGACCCAGTACTTC	CATRGTGSGETQYF	TRBD1	TRBV24-1	NA	TRBJ2-5	14
TGCGCCAGCAGCTCGGGACCGCACGAGACCCAGTACTTC	CASSSGPHETQYF	NA	TRBV5-1	NA	TRBJ2-5	13
TGTGCCAGCAGCCCTACCCGGGACAGGGACTACGAGCAGTACTTC	CASSPTRDRDYEQYF	TRBD1	TRBV9	NA	TRBJ2-7	15
TGTGCCAGCAAGGTCGGGAGGGCCGGGGTCGGGGACCTGTTTTTT	CASKVGRAGVGDLFF	TRBD2	TRBV7-8	NA	TRBJ2-2	15
TGTGCCACCAGTACGGGTCTCTACAATGAGCAGTTCTTC	CATSTGLYNEQFF	NA	TRBV15	NA	TRBJ2-1	13
TGTGCCAGCACAAGGAGCGGCCCCCCGCATACGCAGTATTTT	CASTRSGPPHTQYF	NA	TRBV6-1	few	TRBJ2-3	14
TGTGCCGGCAGCTTAGCGCAAACCGGTTCTGAAGCTTTCTTT	CAGSLAQTGSEAFF	NA	TRBV7-9	NA	TRBJ1-1	14
TGTGCCAGCAGTTCCCTTGGGGAGCGGGAGGGAAAGAACCAAGAGACCCAGTACTTC	CASSSLGEREGKNQETQYF	TRBD2	TRBV12-3/TRBV12-4	NA	TRBJ2-5	19
TGCAGTGCTAGTGGGCGGCAGTCCTACGAGCAGTACTTC	CSASGRQSYEQYF	NA	TRBV20-1	NA	TRBJ2-7	13
TGTGCCAGCAGCTTTTGGGACAGGGGAGAGACCCAGTACTTC	CASSFWDRGETQYF	TRBD1	TRBV5-5	NA	TRBJ2-5	14
TGTGCCAGCAGGAAACCGGGACAGGGGATCACAGATACGCAGTATTTT	CASRKPGQGITDTQYF	TRBD1	TRBV7-8	few	TRBJ2-3	16
TGTGCCAGCAGTAGCGGGAGACTTCTGGATACGCAGTATTTT	CASSSGRLLDTQYF	TRBD2	TRBV12-3/TRBV12-4	NA	TRBJ2-3	14